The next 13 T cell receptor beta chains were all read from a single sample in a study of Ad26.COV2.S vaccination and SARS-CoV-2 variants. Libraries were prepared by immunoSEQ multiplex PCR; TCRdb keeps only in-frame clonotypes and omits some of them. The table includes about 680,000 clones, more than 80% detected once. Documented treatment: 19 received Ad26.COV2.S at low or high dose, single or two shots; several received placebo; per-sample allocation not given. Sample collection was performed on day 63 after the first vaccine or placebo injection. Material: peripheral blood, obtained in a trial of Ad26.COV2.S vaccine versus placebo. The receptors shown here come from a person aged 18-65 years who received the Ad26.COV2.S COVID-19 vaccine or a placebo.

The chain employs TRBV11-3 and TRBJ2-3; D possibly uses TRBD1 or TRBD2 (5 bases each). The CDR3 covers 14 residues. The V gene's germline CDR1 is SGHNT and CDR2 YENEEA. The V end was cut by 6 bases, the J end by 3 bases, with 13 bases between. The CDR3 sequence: CASSTGTGTDTQYF. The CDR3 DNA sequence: TGTGCCAGCAGTACCGGGACGGGGACAGATACGCAGTATTTT.

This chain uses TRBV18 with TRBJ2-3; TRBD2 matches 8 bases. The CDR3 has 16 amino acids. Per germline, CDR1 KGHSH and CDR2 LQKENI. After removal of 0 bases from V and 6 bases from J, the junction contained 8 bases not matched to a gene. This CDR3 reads CASSPPAGDQSDTQYF. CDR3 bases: TGTGCCAGCTCACCACCAGCGGGAGATCAGTCCGATACGCAGTATTTT.

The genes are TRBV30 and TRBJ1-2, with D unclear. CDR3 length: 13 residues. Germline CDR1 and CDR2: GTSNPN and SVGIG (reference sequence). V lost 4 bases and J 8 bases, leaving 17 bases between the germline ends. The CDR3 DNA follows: TGTGCCTGGAACCGGGTCGGTCTACGGGGCTACACCTTC. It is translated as CAWNRVGLRGYTF.

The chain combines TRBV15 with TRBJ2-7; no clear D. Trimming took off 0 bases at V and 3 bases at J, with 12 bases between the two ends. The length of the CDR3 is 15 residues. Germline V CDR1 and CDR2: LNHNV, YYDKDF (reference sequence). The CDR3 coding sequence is TGTGCCACCAGCAGAGAGAGTGGACGGAACTACGAGCAGTACTTC. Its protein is CATSRESGRNYEQYF.

CDR3 loop: CASSPGTDDGYTF. CDR3 nucleotides: TGTGCCAGCTCACCAGGGACGGACGATGGCTACACCTTC. This chain links TRBV18 with TRBJ1-2; D is perhaps TRBD1 (5 bases). Germline V lookup: CDR1 KGHSH, CDR2 LQKENI. V lost 2 bases, J lost 6 bases, and 10 bases lay in between. The CDR3 has 13 amino acids.

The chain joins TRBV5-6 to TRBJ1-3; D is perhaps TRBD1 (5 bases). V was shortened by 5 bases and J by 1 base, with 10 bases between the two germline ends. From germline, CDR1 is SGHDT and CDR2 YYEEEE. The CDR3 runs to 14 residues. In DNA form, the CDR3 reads TGTGCCAGCAGTGATGAGGGGTCTGGAAACACCATATATTTT. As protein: CASSDEGSGNTIYF.

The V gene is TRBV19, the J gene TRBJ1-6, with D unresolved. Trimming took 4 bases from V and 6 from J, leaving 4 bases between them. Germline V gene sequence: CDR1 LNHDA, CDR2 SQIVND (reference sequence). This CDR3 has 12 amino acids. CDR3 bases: TGTGCCAGTAGTAACACTAATTCACCCCTCCACTTT. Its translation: CASSNTNSPLHF.

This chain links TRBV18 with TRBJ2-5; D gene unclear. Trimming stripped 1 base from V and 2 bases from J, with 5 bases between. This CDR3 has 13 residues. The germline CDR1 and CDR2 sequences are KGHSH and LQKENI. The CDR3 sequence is CASSPHSQETQYF. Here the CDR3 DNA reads TGTGCCAGCTCACCACACAGTCAAGAGACCCAGTACTTC.

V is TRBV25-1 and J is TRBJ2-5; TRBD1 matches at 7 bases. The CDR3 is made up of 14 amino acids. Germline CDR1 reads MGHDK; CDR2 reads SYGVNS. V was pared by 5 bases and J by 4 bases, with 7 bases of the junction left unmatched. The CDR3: CASSPTGVVETQYF. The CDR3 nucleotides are TGTGCCAGCAGTCCAACAGGGGTGGTAGAGACCCAGTACTTC.

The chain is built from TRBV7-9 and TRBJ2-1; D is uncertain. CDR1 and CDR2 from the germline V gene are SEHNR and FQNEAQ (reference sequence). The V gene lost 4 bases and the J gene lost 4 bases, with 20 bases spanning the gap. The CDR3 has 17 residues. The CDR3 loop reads CASSSLHRGSSYNEQFF. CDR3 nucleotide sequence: TGTGCCAGCAGCTCCCTCCATCGTGGTTCGTCTTACAATGAGCAGTTCTTC.

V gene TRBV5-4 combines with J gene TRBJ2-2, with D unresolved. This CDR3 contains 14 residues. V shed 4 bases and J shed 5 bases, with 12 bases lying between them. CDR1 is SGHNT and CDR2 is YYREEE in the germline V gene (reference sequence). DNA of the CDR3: TGTGCCAGCAGCCCTGGCATGGGGACCGGGGAGCTGTTTTTT. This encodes CASSPGMGTGELFF.

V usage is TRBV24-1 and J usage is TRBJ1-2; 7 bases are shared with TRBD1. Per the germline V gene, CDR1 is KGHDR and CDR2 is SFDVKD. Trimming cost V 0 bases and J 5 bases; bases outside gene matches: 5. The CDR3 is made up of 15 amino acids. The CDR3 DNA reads TGTGCCACCAGTGATTTGCGCCAGGGGGATTATGGCTACACCTTC. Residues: CATSDLRQGDYGYTF.

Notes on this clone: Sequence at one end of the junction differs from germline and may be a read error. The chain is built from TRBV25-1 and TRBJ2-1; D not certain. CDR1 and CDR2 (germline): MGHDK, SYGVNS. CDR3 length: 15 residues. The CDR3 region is CASSEWKVSNNEQFF. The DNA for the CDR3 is TGTGCCAGCAGTGAATGGAAGGTCTCCAACAATGAGCAGTTCTTC.